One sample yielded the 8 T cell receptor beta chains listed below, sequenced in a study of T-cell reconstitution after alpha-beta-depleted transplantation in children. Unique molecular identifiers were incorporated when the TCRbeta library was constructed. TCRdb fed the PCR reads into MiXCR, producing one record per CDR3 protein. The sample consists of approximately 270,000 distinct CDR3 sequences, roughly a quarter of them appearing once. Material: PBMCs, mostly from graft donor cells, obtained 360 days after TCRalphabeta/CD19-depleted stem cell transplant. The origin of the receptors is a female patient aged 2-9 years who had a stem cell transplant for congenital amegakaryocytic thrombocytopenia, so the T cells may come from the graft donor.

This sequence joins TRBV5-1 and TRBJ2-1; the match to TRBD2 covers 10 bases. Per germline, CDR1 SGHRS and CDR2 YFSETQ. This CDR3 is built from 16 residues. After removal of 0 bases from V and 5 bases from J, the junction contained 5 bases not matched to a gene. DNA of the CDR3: TGCGCCAGCAGCTTGGCGACAGCGGGGGGGCACAATGAGCAGTTCTTC. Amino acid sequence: CASSLATAGGHNEQFF.

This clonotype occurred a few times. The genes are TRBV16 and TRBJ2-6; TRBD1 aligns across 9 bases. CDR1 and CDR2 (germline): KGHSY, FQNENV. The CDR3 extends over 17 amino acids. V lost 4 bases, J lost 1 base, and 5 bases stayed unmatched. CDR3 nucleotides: TGTGCCAGCAGCCCCGGGACAGGGTTGTCTGGGGCCAACGTCCTGACTTTC. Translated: CASSPGTGLSGANVLTF.

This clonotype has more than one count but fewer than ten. The CDR3 protein is CASRSNPGPQHF. The CDR3 DNA sequence: TGTGCCAGCAGATCAAACCCGGGGCCCCAGCATTTT. The V gene is TRBV12-3 or TRBV12-4, the J gene TRBJ1-5; D unresolved. This CDR3 comprises 12 residues. V shed 6 bases and J shed 9 bases, with 12 bases lying between them.

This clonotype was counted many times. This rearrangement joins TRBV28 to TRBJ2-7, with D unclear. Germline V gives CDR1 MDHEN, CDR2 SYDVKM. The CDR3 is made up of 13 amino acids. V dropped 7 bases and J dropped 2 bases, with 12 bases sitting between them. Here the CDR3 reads CASMTGAAYEQYF. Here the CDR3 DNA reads TGTGCCAGCATGACGGGCGCCGCCTACGAGCAGTACTTC.

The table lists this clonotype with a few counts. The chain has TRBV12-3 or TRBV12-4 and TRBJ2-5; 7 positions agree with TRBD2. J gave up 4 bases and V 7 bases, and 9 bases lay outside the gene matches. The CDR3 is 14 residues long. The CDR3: CASTLGGAGETQYF. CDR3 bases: TGTGCCAGCACCCTGGGAGGGGCTGGAGAGACCCAGTACTTC.

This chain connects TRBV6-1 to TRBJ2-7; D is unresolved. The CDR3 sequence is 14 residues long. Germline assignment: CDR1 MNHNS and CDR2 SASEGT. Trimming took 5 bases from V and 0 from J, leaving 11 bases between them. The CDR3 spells CASSNIGFSYEQYF. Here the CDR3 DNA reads TGTGCCAGCAGTAATATAGGGTTCTCCTACGAGCAGTACTTC.

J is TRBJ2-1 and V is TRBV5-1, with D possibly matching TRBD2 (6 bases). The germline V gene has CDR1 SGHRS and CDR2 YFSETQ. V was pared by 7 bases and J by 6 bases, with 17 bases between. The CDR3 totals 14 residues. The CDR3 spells CASGPGEEGNEQFF. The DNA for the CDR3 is TGCGCCAGCGGGCCGGGAGAAGAGGGCAATGAGCAGTTCTTC.

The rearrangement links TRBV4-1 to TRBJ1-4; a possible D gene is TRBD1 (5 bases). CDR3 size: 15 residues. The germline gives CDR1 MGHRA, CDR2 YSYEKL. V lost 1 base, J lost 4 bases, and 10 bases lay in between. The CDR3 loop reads CASSQVGGINEKLFF. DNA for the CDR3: TGCGCCAGCAGCCAAGTGGGGGGGATTAATGAAAAACTGTTTTTT.